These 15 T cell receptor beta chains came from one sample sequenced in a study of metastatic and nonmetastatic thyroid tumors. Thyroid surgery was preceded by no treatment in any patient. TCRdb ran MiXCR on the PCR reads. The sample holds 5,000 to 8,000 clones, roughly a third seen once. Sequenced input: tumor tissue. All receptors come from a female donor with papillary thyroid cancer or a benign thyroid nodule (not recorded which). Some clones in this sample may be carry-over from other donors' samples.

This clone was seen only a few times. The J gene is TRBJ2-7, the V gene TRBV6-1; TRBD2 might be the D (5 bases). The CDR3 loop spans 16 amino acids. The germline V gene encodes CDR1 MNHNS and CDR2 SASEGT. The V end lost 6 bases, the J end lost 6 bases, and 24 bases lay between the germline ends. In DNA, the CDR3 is TGTGCCAGCAGGCCCCCATCGGTCCTAGCTGGAGGCGAGCAGTACTTC. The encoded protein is CASRPPSVLAGGEQYF.

CDR3 nucleotide sequence: TGCGCCAGCAGCTTATACAGGGGAGCCGAGCAGTACTTC. This translates into CASSLYRGAEQYF. This chain links TRBV5-1 with TRBJ2-7; 7 nucleotides match TRBD1. The CDR3 extends over 13 amino acids. Germline V gives CDR1 SGHRS, CDR2 YFSETQ. With 2 bases clipped from V and 6 bases from J, the junction kept 5 bases outside the gene matches. Full variable domain (remainder filled in from reference TRBV5-1 and TRBJ2-7): KAGVTQTPRYLIKTRGQQVTLSCSPISGHRSVSWYQQTPGQGLQFLFEYFSETQRNKGNFPGRFSGRQFSNSRSEMNVSTLELGDSALYLCASSLYRGAEQYFGPGTRLTVT.

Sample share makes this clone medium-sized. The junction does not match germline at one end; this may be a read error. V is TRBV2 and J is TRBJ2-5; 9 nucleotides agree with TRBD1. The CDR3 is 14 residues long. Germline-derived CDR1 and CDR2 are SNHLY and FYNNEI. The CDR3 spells CVSNRDREWETQYF. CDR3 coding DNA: TGTGTCAGCAACCGGGACAGGGAGTGGGAGACCCAGTACTTC.

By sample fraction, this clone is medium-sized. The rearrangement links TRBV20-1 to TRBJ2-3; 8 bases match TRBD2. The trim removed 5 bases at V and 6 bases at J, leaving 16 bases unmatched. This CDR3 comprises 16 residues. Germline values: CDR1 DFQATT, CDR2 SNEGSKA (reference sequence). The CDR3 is CSAPLRSGGRSDTQYF. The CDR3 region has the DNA TGCAGTGCTCCCCTACGGTCGGGCGGGAGGTCGGATACGCAGTATTTT.

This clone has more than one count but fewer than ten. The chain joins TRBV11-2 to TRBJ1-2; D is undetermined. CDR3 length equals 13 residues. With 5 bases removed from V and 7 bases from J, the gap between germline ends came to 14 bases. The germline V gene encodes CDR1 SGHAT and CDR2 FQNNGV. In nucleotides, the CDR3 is TGTGCCAGCAGCCCAAATCGGGCCGGTGGCTACACCTTC. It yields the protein CASSPNRAGGYTF.

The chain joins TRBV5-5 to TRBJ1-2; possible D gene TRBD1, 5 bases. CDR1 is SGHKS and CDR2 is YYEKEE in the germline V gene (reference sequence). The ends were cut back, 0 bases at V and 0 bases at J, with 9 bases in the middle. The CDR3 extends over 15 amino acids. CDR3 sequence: CASSLARGANYGYTF. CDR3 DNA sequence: TGTGCCAGCAGCTTGGCGAGGGGAGCTAACTATGGCTACACCTTC.

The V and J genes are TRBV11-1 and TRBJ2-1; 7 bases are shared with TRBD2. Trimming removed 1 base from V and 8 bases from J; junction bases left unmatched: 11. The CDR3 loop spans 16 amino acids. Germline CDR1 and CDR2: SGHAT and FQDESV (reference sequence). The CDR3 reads CASSLGDRDYGDEQFF. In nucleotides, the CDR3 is TGTGCCAGCAGCTTAGGAGACCGGGACTACGGGGATGAGCAGTTCTTC.

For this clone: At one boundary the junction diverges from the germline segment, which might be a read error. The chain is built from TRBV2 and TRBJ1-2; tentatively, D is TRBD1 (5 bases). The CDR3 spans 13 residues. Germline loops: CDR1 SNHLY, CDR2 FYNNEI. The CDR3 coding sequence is TGTGCCTGCAGGAGGGGACTCGATTCTGGCTACACCTTC. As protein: CACRRGLDSGYTF.

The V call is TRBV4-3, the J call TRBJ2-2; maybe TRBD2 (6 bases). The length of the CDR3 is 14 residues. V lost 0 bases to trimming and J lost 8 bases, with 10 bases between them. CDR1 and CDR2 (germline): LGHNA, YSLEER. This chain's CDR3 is CASSQDYGGGELFF. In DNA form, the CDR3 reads TGCGCCAGCAGCCAAGATTACGGGGGTGGGGAGCTGTTTTTT.

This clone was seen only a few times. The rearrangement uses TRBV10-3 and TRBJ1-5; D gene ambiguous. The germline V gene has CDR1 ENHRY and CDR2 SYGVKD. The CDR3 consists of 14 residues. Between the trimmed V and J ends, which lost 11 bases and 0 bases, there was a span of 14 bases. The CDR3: CASDTADSNQPQHF. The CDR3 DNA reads TGTGCCTCAGATACAGCCGATAGCAATCAGCCCCAGCATTTT.

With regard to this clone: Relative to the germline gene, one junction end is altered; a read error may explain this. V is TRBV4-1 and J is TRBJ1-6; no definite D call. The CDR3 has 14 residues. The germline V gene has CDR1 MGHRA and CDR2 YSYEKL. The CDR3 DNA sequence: TGCGCCAGCAGCCGCGATGGGCCCTCGGCACCCCTCCACTTC. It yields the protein CASSRDGPSAPLHF.

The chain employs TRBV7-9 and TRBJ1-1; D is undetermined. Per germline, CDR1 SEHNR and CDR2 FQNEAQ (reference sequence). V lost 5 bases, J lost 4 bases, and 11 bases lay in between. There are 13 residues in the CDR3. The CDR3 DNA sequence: TGTGCCAGCAGCCACTTCCAATCCACTGAAGCTTTCTTT. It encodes CASSHFQSTEAFF.

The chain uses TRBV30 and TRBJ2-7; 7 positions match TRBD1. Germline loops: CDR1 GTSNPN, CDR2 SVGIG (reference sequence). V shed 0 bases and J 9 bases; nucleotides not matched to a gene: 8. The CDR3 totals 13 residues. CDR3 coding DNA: TGTGCCTGGAGTGTACAAGGGGGCACAGGGCAGTACTTC. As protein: CAWSVQGGTGQYF.

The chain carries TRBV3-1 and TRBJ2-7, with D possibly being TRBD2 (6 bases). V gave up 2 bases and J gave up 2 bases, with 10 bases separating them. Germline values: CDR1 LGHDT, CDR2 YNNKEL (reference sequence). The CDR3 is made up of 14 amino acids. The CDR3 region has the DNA TGTGCCAGCAGCCAACAGCGGGTTACCTACGAGCAGTACTTC. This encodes CASSQQRVTYEQYF.

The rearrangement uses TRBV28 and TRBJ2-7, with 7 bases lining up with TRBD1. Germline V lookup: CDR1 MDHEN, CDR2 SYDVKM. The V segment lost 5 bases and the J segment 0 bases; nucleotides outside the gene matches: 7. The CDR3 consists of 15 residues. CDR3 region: CASSPPTGLSYEQYF. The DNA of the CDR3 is TGTGCCAGCAGTCCCCCGACAGGGCTCTCCTACGAGCAGTACTTC.